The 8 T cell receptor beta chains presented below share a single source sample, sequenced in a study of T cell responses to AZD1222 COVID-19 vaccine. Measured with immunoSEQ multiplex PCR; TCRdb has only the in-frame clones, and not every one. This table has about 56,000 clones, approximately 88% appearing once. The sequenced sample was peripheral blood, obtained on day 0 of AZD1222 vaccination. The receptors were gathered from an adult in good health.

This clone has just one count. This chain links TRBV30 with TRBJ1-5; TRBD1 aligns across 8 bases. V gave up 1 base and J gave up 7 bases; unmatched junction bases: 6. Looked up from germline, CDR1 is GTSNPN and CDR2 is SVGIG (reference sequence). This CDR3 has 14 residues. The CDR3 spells CAWSGRGRAQPQHF. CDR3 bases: TGTGCCTGGAGTGGCAGGGGGCGCGCCCAGCCCCAGCATTTT.

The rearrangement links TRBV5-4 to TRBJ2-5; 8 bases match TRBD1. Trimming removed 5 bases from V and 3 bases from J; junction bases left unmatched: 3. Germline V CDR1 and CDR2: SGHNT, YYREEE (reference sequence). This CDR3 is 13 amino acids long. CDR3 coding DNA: TGTGCCAGCAGGAACAGGGGGGAAGAGACCCAGTACTTC. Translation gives CASRNRGEETQYF.

CDR3 loop: CASRGQGNEKLFF. CDR3 coding DNA: TGTGCCAGCAGGGGTCAGGGGAATGAAAAACTGTTTTTT. The V gene is TRBV2, the J gene TRBJ1-4; D might be TRBD1 (6 bases). V was shortened by 6 bases and J by 5 bases, with 10 bases between the two germline ends. CDR1 and CDR2 from the germline V gene are SNHLY and FYNNEI. The CDR3 extends over 13 amino acids.

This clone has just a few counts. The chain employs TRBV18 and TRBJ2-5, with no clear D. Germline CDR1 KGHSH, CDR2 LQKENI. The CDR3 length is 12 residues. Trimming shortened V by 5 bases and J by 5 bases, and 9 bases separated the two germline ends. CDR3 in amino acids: CASSSNWETQYF. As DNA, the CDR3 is TGTGCCAGCTCATCTAATTGGGAGACCCAGTACTTC.

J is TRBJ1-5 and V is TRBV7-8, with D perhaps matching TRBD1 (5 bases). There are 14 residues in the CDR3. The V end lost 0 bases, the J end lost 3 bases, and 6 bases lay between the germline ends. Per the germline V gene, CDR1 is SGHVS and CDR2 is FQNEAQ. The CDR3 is CASSLAGTNQPQHF. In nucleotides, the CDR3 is TGTGCCAGCAGCTTAGCAGGGACCAATCAGCCCCAGCATTTT.

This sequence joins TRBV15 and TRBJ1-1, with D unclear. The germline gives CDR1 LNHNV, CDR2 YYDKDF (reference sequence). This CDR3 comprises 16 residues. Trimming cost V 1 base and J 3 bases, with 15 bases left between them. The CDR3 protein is CATSRVPPGPDTEAFF. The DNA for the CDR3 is TGTGCCACCAGCAGAGTCCCTCCCGGACCGGACACTGAAGCTTTCTTT.

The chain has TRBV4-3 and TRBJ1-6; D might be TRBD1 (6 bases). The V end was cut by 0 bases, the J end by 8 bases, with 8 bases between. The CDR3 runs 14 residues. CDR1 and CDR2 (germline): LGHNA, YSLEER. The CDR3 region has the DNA TGCGCCAGCAGCCAAGACCCAGGGGATTCACCCCTCCACTTT. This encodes CASSQDPGDSPLHF.

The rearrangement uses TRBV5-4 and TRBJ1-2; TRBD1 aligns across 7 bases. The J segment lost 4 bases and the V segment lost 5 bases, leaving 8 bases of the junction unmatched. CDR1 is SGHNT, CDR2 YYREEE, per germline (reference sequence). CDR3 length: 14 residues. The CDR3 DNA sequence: TGTGCCAGCAGTCCGCCGACAGGGACCTATGGCTACACCTTC. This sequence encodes CASSPPTGTYGYTF.